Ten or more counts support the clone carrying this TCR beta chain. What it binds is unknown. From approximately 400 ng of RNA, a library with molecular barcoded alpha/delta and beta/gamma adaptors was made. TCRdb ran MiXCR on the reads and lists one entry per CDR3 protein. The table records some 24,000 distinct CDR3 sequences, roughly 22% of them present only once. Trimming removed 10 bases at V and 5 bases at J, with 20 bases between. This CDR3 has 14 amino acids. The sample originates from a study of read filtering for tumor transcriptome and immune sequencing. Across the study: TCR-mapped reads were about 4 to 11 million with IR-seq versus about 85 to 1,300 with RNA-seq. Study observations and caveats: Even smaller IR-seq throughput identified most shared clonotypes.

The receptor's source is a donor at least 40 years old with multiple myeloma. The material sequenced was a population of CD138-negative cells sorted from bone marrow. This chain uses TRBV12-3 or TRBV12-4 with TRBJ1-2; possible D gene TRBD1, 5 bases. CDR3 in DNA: TGTGCCATCCCAGATTTGGGGGAGGAATATGGCTACACCTTC. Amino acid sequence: CAIPDLGEEYGYTF.